This is a list of T cell receptor beta chains from one sample in a study of cytomegalovirus exposure and HLA in healthy donors. Measured with immunoSEQ multiplex PCR; TCRdb has only the in-frame clones, and not every one. The sample records about 170,000 clones, more than 60% being singletons. Sequenced sample: PBMCs. These receptors came from a female donor in good health and CMV-seronegative. The CDR3 runs from the conserved cysteine through the conserved F or W. D genes are given only for firm matches. Clone size is shown for a subset of rows, as once, few, many or a class of expanded clone.

-	14	TRBV7-9	TRBJ2-3	-	CASSFTGVADTQYF	TGTGCCAGCAGCTTCACAGGTGTAGCAGATACGCAGTATTTT
-	18	TRBV7-2	TRBJ2-2	TRBD1	CASSRSGTGVTNTGELFF	TGTGCCAGCAGTCGATCCGGGACAGGGGTCACGAACACCGGGGAGCTGTTTTTT
-	12	TRBV6-5	TRBJ1-2	TRBD1	CATRDRFYGYTF	TGTGCCACCCGGGACAGGTTCTATGGCTACACCTTC
-	13	TRBV28	TRBJ2-1	-	CASRTTGDNEQFF	TGTGCCAGCAGAACGACAGGCGACAATGAGCAGTTCTTC
-	12	TRBV28	TRBJ1-2	-	CASRAQGYGYTF	TGTGCCAGCAGGGCGCAGGGCTATGGCTACACCTTC
-	16	TRBV7-2	TRBJ2-7	-	CASSWEGGAQSYEQYF	TGTGCCAGCAGCTGGGAGGGGGGGGCGCAAAGTTACGAGCAGTACTTC
-	13	TRBV10-3	TRBJ1-4	-	CATAIGANEKLFF	TGTGCCACCGCTATAGGGGCTAATGAAAAACTGTTTTTT
few	17	TRBV11-2	TRBJ1-1	TRBD1	CASRPGQGTTSNTEAFF	TGTGCCAGCAGACCAGGACAGGGGACCACTTCGAACACTGAAGCTTTCTTT
-	14	TRBV4-3	TRBJ1-2	-	CASSQDHRDYGYTF	TGCGCCAGCAGCCAAGATCACAGGGACTATGGCTACACCTTC
-	15	TRBV7-6	TRBJ1-2	TRBD1	CASSNHGTGPDGYTF	TGTGCCAGCAGTAACCACGGGACAGGTCCGGATGGCTACACCTTC
-	11	TRBV30	TRBJ1-4	TRBD1	CGGTAFEKLFF	TGTGGGGGGACAGCCTTTGAAAAACTGTTTTTT
-	13	TRBV6-4	TRBJ1-1	-	CASSEELNTEAFF	TGTGCCAGCAGTGAGGAGTTGAACACTGAAGCTTTCTTT
-	16	TRBV7-6	TRBJ1-1	TRBD1	CASSLVKTGEETEAFF	TGTGCCAGCAGCTTAGTCAAGACAGGGGAGGAAACTGAAGCTTTCTTT
-	13	TRBV2	TRBJ2-5	TRBD1	CASTGTGGETQYF	TGTGCCAGCACAGGGACAGGGGGAGAGACCCAGTACTTC
-	20	TRBV7-3	TRBJ1-3	TRBD1	CASSLLKVPGQGHSGNTIYF	TGTGCCAGCAGCTTACTTAAAGTACCGGGACAGGGCCACTCTGGAAACACCATATATTTT
-	17	TRBV7-2	TRBJ1-3	-	CASSLATTGRSGNTIYF	TGTGCCAGCAGCTTAGCGACTACAGGGCGCTCTGGAAACACCATATATTTT
-	13	TRBV2	TRBJ1-6	-	CASSELRSSPLHF	TGTGCCAGCAGCGAACTGAGAAGTTCACCCCTCCACTTT
-	15	TRBV5-1	TRBJ2-1	TRBD2	CASLPAGDHYNEQFF	TGCGCCAGCTTACCAGCGGGAGACCACTACAATGAGCAGTTCTTC
-	15	TRBV11-2	TRBJ2-1	TRBD2	CASSPGLGGRYEQFF	TGTGCCAGCAGCCCCGGTCTGGGCGGGAGATACGAGCAGTTCTTC
-	13	TRBV28	TRBJ2-2	-	CASNNRNTGELFF	TGTGCCAGCAATAATCGGAACACCGGGGAGCTGTTTTTT
-	19	TRBV7-3	TRBJ2-2	TRBD2	CASSLYVPSGGLNTGELFF	TGTGCCAGCAGCTTATACGTCCCTAGCGGGGGGCTAAACACCGGGGAGCTGTTTTTT
-	16	TRBV6-6	TRBJ2-1	TRBD2	CASSYSTSGGYNEQFF	TGTGCCAGCAGTTACTCGACTAGCGGGGGTTACAATGAGCAGTTCTTC
-	16	TRBV4-1	TRBJ1-3	-	CASSQEGEGPGNTIYF	TGCGCCAGCAGCCAAGAAGGGGAGGGCCCTGGAAACACCATATATTTT
once	14	TRBV6-1	TRBJ2-7	TRBD1	CASGRGQGTYEQYF	TGTGCCAGCGGGAGGGGACAGGGTACCTACGAGCAGTACTTC
-	15	TRBV12-5	TRBJ2-1	TRBD2	CASGTHRDYPLEQFF	TGTGCTAGTGGTACCCACCGGGACTACCCTCTTGAGCAGTTCTTC
-	12	TRBV27	TRBJ1-2	TRBD1	CASSETGEGYTF	TGTGCCAGCAGTGAGACAGGGGAGGGCTACACCTTC
-	11	TRBV28	TRBJ1-5	-	CASSLSQPQHF	TGTGCCAGCAGTTTGAGCCAGCCCCAGCATTTT
-	16	TRBV23-1	TRBJ2-1	TRBD2	CASSHKWGGSYNEQFF	TGCGCCAGCAGTCACAAGTGGGGGGGTTCCTACAATGAGCAGTTCTTC